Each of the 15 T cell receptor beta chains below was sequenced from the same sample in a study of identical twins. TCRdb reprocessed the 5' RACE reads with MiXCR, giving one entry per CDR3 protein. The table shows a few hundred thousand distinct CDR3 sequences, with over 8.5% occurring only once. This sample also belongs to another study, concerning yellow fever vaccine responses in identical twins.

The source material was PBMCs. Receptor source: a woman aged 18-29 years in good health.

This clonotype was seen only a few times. The CDR3 spells CASSLGAGGIGNTIYF. As DNA, the CDR3 is TGTGCCAGCAGCCTGGGGGCAGGGGGGATAGGAAACACCATATATTTT. The V gene is TRBV7-2, the J gene TRBJ1-3; 7 bases are shared with TRBD1. The V gene end was trimmed by 5 bases and the J gene end by 4 bases; junction bases not matched to a gene: 11. This CDR3 contains 16 residues. Germline CDR1 reads SGHTA; CDR2 reads FQGNSA.

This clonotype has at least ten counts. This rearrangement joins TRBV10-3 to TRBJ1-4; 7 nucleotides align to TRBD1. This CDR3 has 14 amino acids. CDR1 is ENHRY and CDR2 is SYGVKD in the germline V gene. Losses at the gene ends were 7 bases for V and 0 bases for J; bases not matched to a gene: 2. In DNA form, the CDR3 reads TGTGCCATCAAGGGGGCCGCAACTAATGAAAAACTGTTTTTT. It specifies CAIKGAATNEKLFF.

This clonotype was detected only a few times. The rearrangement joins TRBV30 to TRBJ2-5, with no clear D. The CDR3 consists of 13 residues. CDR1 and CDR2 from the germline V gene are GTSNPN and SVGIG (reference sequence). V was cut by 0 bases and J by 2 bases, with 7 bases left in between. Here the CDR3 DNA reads TGTGCCTGGAGTGTAACTATACAAGAGACCCAGTACTTC. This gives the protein CAWSVTIQETQYF.

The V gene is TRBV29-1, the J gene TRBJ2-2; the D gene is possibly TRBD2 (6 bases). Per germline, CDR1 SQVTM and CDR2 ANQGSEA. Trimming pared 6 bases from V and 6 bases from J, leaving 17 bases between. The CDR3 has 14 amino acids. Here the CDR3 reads CSVTRDSLAGELFF. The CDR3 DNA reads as TGCAGCGTGACCCGGGACTCCTTGGCCGGGGAGCTGTTTTTT.

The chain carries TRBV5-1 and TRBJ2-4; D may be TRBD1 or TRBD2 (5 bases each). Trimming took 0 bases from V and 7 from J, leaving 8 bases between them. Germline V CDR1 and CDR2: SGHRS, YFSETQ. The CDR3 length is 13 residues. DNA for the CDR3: TGCGCCAGCAGCTTGGGCAGGGACAACATTCAGTACTTC. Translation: CASSLGRDNIQYF.

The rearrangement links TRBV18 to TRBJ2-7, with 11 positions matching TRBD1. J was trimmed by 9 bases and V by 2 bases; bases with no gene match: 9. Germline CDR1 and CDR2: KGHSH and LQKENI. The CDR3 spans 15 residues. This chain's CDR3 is CASSPGQGAPRGQYF. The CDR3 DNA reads TGTGCCAGCTCACCAGGACAGGGGGCTCCCAGAGGGCAGTACTTC.

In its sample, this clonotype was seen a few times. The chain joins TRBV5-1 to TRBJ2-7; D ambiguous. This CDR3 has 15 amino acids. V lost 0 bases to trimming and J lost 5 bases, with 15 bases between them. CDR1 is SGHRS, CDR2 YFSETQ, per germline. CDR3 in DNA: TGCGCCAGCAGCTTGGAGACTTTAAAAGGAGACGAGCAGTACTTC. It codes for CASSLETLKGDEQYF.

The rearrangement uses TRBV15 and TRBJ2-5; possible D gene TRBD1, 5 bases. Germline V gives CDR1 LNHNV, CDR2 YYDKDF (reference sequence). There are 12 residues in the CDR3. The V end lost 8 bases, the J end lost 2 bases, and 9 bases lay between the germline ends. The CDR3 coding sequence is TGTGCCACCGAGACAGATCAAGAGACCCAGTACTTC. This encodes CATETDQETQYF.

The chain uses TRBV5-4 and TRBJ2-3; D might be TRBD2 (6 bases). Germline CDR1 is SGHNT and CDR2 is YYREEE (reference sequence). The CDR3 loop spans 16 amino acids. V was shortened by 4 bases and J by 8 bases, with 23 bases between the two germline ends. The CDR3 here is CASSPTGGNPLGTQYF. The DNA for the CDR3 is TGTGCCAGCAGCCCAACAGGCGGGAACCCTCTGGGTACGCAGTATTTT. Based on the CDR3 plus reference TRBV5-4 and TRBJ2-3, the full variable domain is ETGVTQSPTHLIKTRGQQVTLRCSSQSGHNTVSWYQQALGQGPQFIFQYYREEENGRGNFPPRFSGLQFPNYSSELNVNALELDDSALYLCASSPTGGNPLGTQYFGPGTRLTVL.

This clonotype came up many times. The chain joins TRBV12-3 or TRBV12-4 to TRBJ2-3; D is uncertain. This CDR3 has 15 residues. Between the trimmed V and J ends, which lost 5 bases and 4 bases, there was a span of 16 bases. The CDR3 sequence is CASSPDTRNSDTQYF. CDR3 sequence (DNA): TGTGCCAGCAGTCCAGACACCCGAAATTCAGATACGCAGTATTTT.

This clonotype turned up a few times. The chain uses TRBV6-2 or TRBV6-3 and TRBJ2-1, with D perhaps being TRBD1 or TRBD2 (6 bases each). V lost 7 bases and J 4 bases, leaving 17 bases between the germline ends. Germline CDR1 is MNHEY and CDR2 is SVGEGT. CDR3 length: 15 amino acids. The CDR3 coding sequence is TGTGCCAGCACCCCGGGGGCTAGCCTATACAATGAGCAGTTCTTC. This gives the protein CASTPGASLYNEQFF.

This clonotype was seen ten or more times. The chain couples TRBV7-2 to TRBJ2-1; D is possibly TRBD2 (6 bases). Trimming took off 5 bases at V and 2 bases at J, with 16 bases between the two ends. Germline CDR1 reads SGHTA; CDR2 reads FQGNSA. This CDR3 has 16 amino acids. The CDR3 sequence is CASSLRGSKTYNEQFF. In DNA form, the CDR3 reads TGTGCCAGCAGCCTCCGGGGGTCAAAAACCTACAATGAGCAGTTCTTC.

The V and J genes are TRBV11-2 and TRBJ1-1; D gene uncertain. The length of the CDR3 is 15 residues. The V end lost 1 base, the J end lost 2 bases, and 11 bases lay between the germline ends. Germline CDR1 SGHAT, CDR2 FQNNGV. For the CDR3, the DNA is TGTGCCAGCAGCTTAGTCGGCCGACTAAACACTGAAGCTTTCTTT. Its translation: CASSLVGRLNTEAFF.

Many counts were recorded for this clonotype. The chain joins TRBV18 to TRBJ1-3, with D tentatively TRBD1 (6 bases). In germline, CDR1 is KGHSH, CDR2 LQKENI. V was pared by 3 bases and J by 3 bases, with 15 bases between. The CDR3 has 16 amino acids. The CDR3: CASSPTGGFRGNTIYF. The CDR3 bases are TGTGCCAGCTCACCCACCGGGGGCTTCCGTGGAAACACCATATATTTT.

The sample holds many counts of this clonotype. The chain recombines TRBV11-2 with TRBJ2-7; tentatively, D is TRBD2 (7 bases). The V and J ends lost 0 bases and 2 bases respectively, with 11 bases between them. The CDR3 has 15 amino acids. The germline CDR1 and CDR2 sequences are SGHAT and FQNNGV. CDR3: CASSLEAGAPYEQYF. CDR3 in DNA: TGTGCCAGCAGCTTAGAGGCGGGGGCTCCCTACGAGCAGTACTTC. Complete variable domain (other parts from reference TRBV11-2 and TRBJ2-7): EAGVAQSPRYKIIEKRQSVAFWCNPISGHATLYWYQQILGQGPKLLIQFQNNGVVDDSQLPKDRFSAERLKGVDSTLKIQPAKLEDSAVYLCASSLEAGAPYEQYFGPGTRLTVT.